The clone carrying this T cell receptor beta chain has ten or more counts. Its antigen remains unidentified. The iRepertoire nested amplicon-rescue multiplex PCR amplified TCR alpha and beta CDR3s from RNA. Tissue mRNA or PBMC total RNA, roughly 90-450 ng, went into one-step reverse transcription and amplification. One entry per CDR3 protein results from TCRdb running MiXCR on the multiplex PCR reads. The repertoire has about 190,000 distinct CDR3 sequences, about 31% of them found once; the top ten carry 20% to 25%. The record originates from a study of glioma-infiltrating T cells. From germline, CDR1 is DFQATT and CDR2 SNEGSKA (reference sequence). V lost 3 bases, J lost 8 bases, and 10 bases stayed unmatched. The length of the CDR3 is 14 residues. Study findings and constraints: Tissue-blood divergence was below expectation in non-neoplastic patients, above in gliomas. Tissue and blood shared very few CDR3 sequences.

This receptor was obtained from a human donor with low-grade glioma or glioblastoma, undergoing nonglioma brain surgery, or in good health (not recorded which). J is TRBJ1-3 and V is TRBV20-1; TRBD1 aligns across 7 bases. Sequenced sample: glioma tissue, nonneoplastic brain tissue, or PBMCs (not recorded which). This chain's CDR3 is CSASTSQGTDTIYF. CDR3 in DNA: TGCAGTGCTAGTACGTCACAGGGGACGGACACCATATATTTT.